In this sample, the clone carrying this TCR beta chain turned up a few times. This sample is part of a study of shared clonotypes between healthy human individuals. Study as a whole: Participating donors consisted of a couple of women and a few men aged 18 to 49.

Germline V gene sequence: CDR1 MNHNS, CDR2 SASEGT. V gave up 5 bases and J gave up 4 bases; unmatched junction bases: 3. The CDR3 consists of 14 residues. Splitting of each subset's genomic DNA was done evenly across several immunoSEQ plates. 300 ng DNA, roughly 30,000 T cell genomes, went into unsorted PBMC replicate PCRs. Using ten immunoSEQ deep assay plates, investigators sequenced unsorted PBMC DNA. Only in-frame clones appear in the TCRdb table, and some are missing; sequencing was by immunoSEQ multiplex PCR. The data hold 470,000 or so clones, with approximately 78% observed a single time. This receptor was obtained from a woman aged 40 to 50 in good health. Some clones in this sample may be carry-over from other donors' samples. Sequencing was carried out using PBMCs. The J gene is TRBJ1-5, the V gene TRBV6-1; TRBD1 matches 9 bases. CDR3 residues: CASSTGTGNQPQHF. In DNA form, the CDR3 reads TGTGCCAGCAGTACCGGGACAGGGAATCAGCCCCAGCATTTT.